What follows are 24 T cell receptor beta chains derived from one specimen sequenced in a study of T cells in Graves' hyperthyroidism and ophthalmopathy. Regions amplified from RNA transcripts were the TCR beta CDR3 regions. During a first-round RT-PCR of the TCR CDR3, the HTBI primer set was used. MiXCR was run by TCRdb on the multiplex PCR reads, yielding one entry per CDR3 protein. This sample carries fewer than 800,000 distinct CDR3 sequences, about a sixth of them seen once, and the ten largest clones take roughly 8%. The specimen was blood. These receptors all stem from a man between 18 and 35 years old with Graves' hyperthyroidism.

The CDR3 here is CATSGPWGGRGAFF. CDR3 nucleotides: TGTGCCACCAGCGGGCCATGGGGAGGTCGAGGAGCTTTCTTT. This chain links TRBV15 with TRBJ1-1; the D is unclear. Trimming pared 5 bases from V and 10 bases from J, leaving 20 bases between. This CDR3 has 14 amino acids. The V gene's germline CDR1 is LNHNV and CDR2 YYDKDF (reference sequence).

In its sample, this clonotype was seen many times. J is TRBJ2-3 and V is TRBV20-1; 7 bases line up with TRBD2. The ends lost 0 bases at V and 2 bases at J; junction bases unmatched: 14. The CDR3 runs 18 residues. Germline-derived CDR1 and CDR2 are DFQATT and SNEGSKA (reference sequence). The CDR3 spells CSARDLIRLAEDTDTQYF. DNA of the CDR3: TGCAGTGCTAGAGATCTTATTCGGCTAGCGGAAGACACAGATACGCAGTATTTT.

CDR3 sequence reads: CSVAGTGASSSYEQYF. The CDR3 DNA reads TGCAGCGTGGCCGGGACAGGGGCCTCTAGCTCCTACGAGCAGTACTTC. V is TRBV29-1 and J is TRBJ2-7; 10 positions agree with TRBD1. Germline CDR1 and CDR2: SQVTM and ANQGSEA. CDR3 length: 16 amino acids. Losses at the gene ends were 6 bases for V and 0 bases for J; bases not matched to a gene: 11.

With respect to this clonotype: This clone may be a read error of a much larger clone one base away. The J gene is TRBJ2-1, the V gene TRBV24-1; possible D gene TRBD1, 6 bases. This CDR3 region has 18 residues. Germline CDR1 reads KGHDR; CDR2 reads SFDVKD. The CDR3 spells CAISGSATGIPKYNEQFF. The CDR3 DNA reads TGTGCCATCAGTGGGTCGGCCACAGGGATTCCCAAATACAATGAGCAGTTCTTC.

This clonotype was seen a handful of times. This chain links TRBV28 with TRBJ2-1, with D uncertain. The germline V gene has CDR1 MDHEN and CDR2 SYDVKM. The CDR3 has 15 amino acids. V lost 3 bases and J lost 3, with 12 bases in between. The DNA of the CDR3 is TGTGCCAGCAGTTTGGACGGAGCTCTCTACAATGAGCAGTTCTTC. Translated, it gives CASSLDGALYNEQFF.

This clonotype came up many times. The chain couples TRBV28 to TRBJ2-1; D unclear. V was clipped by 2 bases and J by 2 bases, with 13 bases between them. The CDR3 has 16 residues. CDR1 MDHEN and CDR2 SYDVKM come from the germline V gene. Written as DNA, the CDR3 is TGTGCCAGCAGTTTAAATGTAGGGCCCCCCTACAATGAGCAGTTCTTC. This codes for CASSLNVGPPYNEQFF.

The chain employs TRBV7-3 and TRBJ2-7, with 7 bases identical to TRBD2. Per the germline V gene, CDR1 is SGHTA and CDR2 is FQGTGA. The junction had 7 bases not matched to a gene; V was cut back by 2 bases and J by 3 bases. The CDR3 has 15 residues. The CDR3 coding sequence is TGTGCCAGCAGCTTATCGGGAGGACCCAGCTACGAGCAGTACTTC. It codes for CASSLSGGPSYEQYF.

The gene calls are TRBV14 and TRBJ2-3; D not certain. Germline CDR1 and CDR2: SGHDN and FVKESK. The V gene lost 0 bases and the J gene lost 4 bases, with 11 bases spanning the gap. This CDR3 is 15 amino acids long. CDR3 sequence (DNA): TGTGCCAGCAGCCAAGACAGGTTTCTTGCAGATACGCAGTATTTT. Its protein is CASSQDRFLADTQYF.

This clonotype was seen at least ten times. The chain employs TRBV2 and TRBJ2-7, with a weak D call TRBD1 (5 bases). The V gene's germline CDR1 is SNHLY and CDR2 FYNNEI. This CDR3 comprises 14 residues. V shed 2 bases and J shed 3 bases, with 11 bases lying between them. Here the CDR3 reads CASSERRDNYEQYF. The CDR3 nucleotides are TGTGCCAGCAGTGAACGCAGGGATAACTACGAGCAGTACTTC.

In its sample, this clonotype was seen a few times. The chain recombines TRBV29-1 with TRBJ2-5, with D perhaps TRBD1 (5 bases). The CDR3 length is 12 residues. In germline, CDR1 is SQVTM, CDR2 ANQGSEA. V was clipped by 7 bases and J by 4 bases, with 13 bases between them. CDR3 in amino acids: CSARASRETQYF. The CDR3 DNA reads as TGCAGCGCCAGGGCGTCGCGAGAGACCCAGTACTTC. The full variable domain, rest sourced from reference TRBV29-1 and TRBJ2-5, is SAVISQKPSRDICQRGTSLTIQCQVDSQVTMMFWYRQQPGQSLTLIATANQGSEATYESGFVIDKFPISRPNLTFSTLTVSNMSPEDSSIYLCSARASRETQYFGPGTRLLVL.

This clonotype has only a few counts. CDR3 DNA sequence: TGTGCCAGCAGTGAAGCTCCAGAGACCAACAATGAGCAGTTCTTC. It encodes CASSEAPETNNEQFF. The chain is built from TRBV6-1 and TRBJ2-1; no reliable D call. Trimming took 0 bases from V and 5 from J, leaving 11 bases between them. The CDR3 consists of 15 residues. Germline loops: CDR1 MNHNS, CDR2 SASEGT.

This clonotype was detected a few times. The chain couples TRBV19 to TRBJ2-1; TRBD2 aligns across 12 bases. The junction had 12 bases not matched to a gene; V was cut back by 6 bases and J by 0 bases. The CDR3 runs to 19 residues. Germline CDR1 reads LNHDA; CDR2 reads SQIVND (reference sequence). The CDR3 DNA is TGTGCCAGTAGAGGGTTGCTAGCGGGAGGGCCTAGCTCCTACAATGAGCAGTTCTTC. It codes for CASRGLLAGGPSSYNEQFF.

This clonotype was counted ten times or more. V and J are TRBV11-1 and TRBJ2-3, with TRBD1 matching 11 bases. Trimming removed 5 bases from V and 2 bases from J; junction bases left unmatched: 6. Germline CDR1 SGHAT, CDR2 FQDESV (reference sequence). CDR3 size: 16 residues. The CDR3 DNA sequence: TGTGCCAGCAGCCGGACAGGGGGCTCACCCACAGATACGCAGTATTTT. Translation: CASSRTGGSPTDTQYF.

The chain uses TRBV10-3 and TRBJ1-5; D possibly corresponds to TRBD1 (6 bases). The CDR3 extends over 13 amino acids. V gave up 7 bases and J gave up 7 bases, with 14 bases separating them. Germline V CDR1 and CDR2: ENHRY, SYGVKD. In DNA, the CDR3 is TGTGCCATCACCGGGGACACCCGGCAGCCCCAGCATTTT. Its protein is CAITGDTRQPQHF.

This clonotype was picked up many times. This rearrangement joins TRBV11-2 to TRBJ2-7; possible D gene TRBD2, 5 bases. This CDR3 is 14 amino acids long. CDR1 is SGHAT, CDR2 FQNNGV, per germline. The V end was cut by 5 bases, the J end by 6 bases, with 17 bases between. As DNA, the CDR3 is TGTGCCAGCAGCGGGCCATTTTGGGGAGCCGAGCAGTACTTC. It encodes CASSGPFWGAEQYF. Supplemented by reference TRBV11-2 and TRBJ2-7, the full variable domain reads EAGVAQSPRYKIIEKRQSVAFWCNPISGHATLYWYQQILGQGPKLLIQFQNNGVVDDSQLPKDRFSAERLKGVDSTLKIQPAKLEDSAVYLCASSGPFWGAEQYFGPGTRLTVT.

The CDR3 nucleotides are TGCGCCAGCAGCCAAGATCTAGTGAACACTGAAGCTTTCTTT. Protein sequence: CASSQDLVNTEAFF. This rearrangement joins TRBV4-3 to TRBJ1-1; D unclear. Per germline, CDR1 LGHNA and CDR2 YSLEER. Trimming shortened V by 0 bases and J by 0 bases, and 5 bases separated the two germline ends. This CDR3 has 14 amino acids.

This clonotype has more than one count but fewer than ten. J is TRBJ2-1 and V is TRBV9, with D possibly TRBD2 on 7 matching bases. Trimming took 4 bases from V and 8 from J, leaving 25 bases between them. From germline, CDR1 is SGDLS and CDR2 YYNGEE. This CDR3 contains 17 residues. The CDR3 DNA sequence: TGTGCCAGCAGCCCACCGAGGGGGAGGGCTAGCACGGATGAGCAGTTCTTC. It translates to CASSPPRGRASTDEQFF.

V and J are TRBV28 and TRBJ1-2, with D unclear. The CDR3 extends over 13 amino acids. Trimming removed 1 base from V and 4 bases from J, with 7 bases in between. Germline CDR1 MDHEN, CDR2 SYDVKM. CDR3 DNA sequence: TGTGCCAGCAGTTTATTTCACACCTATGGCTACACCTTC. Protein product: CASSLFHTYGYTF.

V is TRBV9 and J is TRBJ2-3; TRBD2 is a possible D gene (6 bases). The CDR3 spans 14 residues. The germline CDR1 and CDR2 sequences are SGDLS and YYNGEE. Trimming pared 3 bases from V and 3 bases from J, leaving 11 bases between. The CDR3 DNA reads as TGTGCCAGCAGCGCTCGACTAGTGACAGATACGCAGTATTTT. Its translation is CASSARLVTDTQYF.

This clonotype appeared many times. This chain uses TRBV30 with TRBJ1-5, with D uncertain. Germline CDR1 reads GTSNPN; CDR2 reads SVGIG (reference sequence). There are 13 residues in the CDR3. Deletions cut 1 base from V and 3 bases from J, with 7 bases between. CDR3 sequence: CAWSDQDNQPQHF. The CDR3 DNA sequence: TGTGCCTGGAGTGACCAGGACAATCAGCCCCAGCATTTT.

The table lists this clonotype with a few counts. The rearrangement uses TRBV10-1 and TRBJ1-4; D ambiguous. V lost 8 bases and J lost 13, with 17 bases in between. Looked up from germline, CDR1 is WNHNN and CDR2 is SYGVQD (reference sequence). The CDR3 loop spans 12 amino acids. DNA of the CDR3: TGCGCCAGCCGATGGACCCTGCGGGCACTGTTTTTT. Translating gives CASRWTLRALFF.

The chain couples TRBV29-1 to TRBJ2-6, with 8 bases matching TRBD2. The CDR3 has 14 residues. With 5 bases clipped from V and 2 bases from J, the junction kept 2 bases outside the gene matches. Germline V gene lookup returns CDR1 SQVTM and CDR2 ANQGSEA. For the CDR3, the DNA is TGCAGCGTTCCCGGGGGGGCTGGGGCCAACGTCCTGACTTTC. Translation gives CSVPGGAGANVLTF. The full variable domain, rest sourced from reference TRBV29-1 and TRBJ2-6, is SAVISQKPSRDICQRGTSLTIQCQVDSQVTMMFWYRQQPGQSLTLIATANQGSEATYESGFVIDKFPISRPNLTFSTLTVSNMSPEDSSIYLCSVPGGAGANVLTFGAGSRLTVL.

The V call is TRBV15, the J call TRBJ2-5; the D is unclear. V lost 1 base and J 2 bases, leaving 8 bases between the germline ends. The CDR3 spans 14 residues. The V gene's germline CDR1 is LNHNV and CDR2 YYDKDF (reference sequence). This chain's CDR3 is CATSRGLAQETQYF. The DNA of the CDR3 is TGTGCCACCAGCAGAGGACTCGCGCAAGAGACCCAGTACTTC.

This clonotype was detected ten times or more. The CDR3 loop reads CASTPQGRNTGELFF. In DNA form, the CDR3 reads TGTGCCAGCACCCCCCAGGGACGAAACACCGGGGAGCTGTTTTTT. J is TRBJ2-2 and V is TRBV11-3; D possibly uses TRBD1 or TRBD2 (5 bases each). Germline CDR1 reads SGHNT; CDR2 reads YENEEA. This CDR3 has 15 amino acids. Trimming pared 7 bases from V and 2 bases from J, leaving 14 bases between.